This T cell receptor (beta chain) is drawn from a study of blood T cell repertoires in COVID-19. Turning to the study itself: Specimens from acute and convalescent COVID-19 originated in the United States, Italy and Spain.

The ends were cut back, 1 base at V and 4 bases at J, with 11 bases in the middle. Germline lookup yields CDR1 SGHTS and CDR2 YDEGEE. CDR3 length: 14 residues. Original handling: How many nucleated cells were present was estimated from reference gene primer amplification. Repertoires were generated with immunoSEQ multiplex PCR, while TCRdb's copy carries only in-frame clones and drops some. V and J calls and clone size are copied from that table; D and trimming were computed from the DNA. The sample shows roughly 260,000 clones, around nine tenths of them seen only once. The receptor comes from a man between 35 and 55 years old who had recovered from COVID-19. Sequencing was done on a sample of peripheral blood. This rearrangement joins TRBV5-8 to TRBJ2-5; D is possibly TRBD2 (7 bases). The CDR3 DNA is TGTGCCAGCAGCTTGACAGGGAGGGGAGAGACCCAGTACTTC. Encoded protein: CASSLTGRGETQYF.